The sequence of this T cell receptor beta chain was determined in a study of CD8+CD57+ T cells in acquired aplastic anemia. Template material for TCR beta VDJ and CDR3 profiling consisted of genomic DNA. TCRdb fed the reads into MiXCR, producing one record per CDR3 protein. Of about 270,000 distinct CDR3 sequences in the sample, approximately 86% were seen once. With respect to this clonotype: The junction departs from the called germline gene at one end, perhaps through a read error.

The authors sequenced patients whose flow cytometry had shown CD8+CD57+ cell expansion. Sampling of blood occurred while the patients had still received no therapy. The CDR3 loop spans 14 amino acids. The germline V gene has CDR1 SEHNR and CDR2 FQNEAQ (reference sequence). V and J are TRBV7-9 and TRBJ2-3; 11 bases agree with TRBD1. This clonotype was sampled from a human donor with aplastic anemia. Sequenced input: sorted CD4+, CD8+, or CD8+CD57+ T cells (not recorded which) from PBMCs. The CDR3 DNA is TGTGCCAGCAGCTTAGCATCCGGGACAGGGGGGCTGACTTTT. This translates into CASSLASGTGGLTF. Full variable domain (rest looked up from reference TRBV7-9 and TRBJ2-3): DTGVSQNPRHKITKRGQNVTFRCDPISEHNRLYWYRQTLGQGPEFLTYFQNEAQLEKSRLLSDRFSAERPKGSFSTLEIQRTEQGDSAMYLCASSLASGTGGLTFGPGTRLTVL.